This TCR beta chain was recorded in a study of T cells in Graves' hyperthyroidism and ophthalmopathy. Study at large: Specimen type is peripheral blood, collected at initial diagnosis prior to any treatment.

Researchers took RNA transcripts and amplified the TCR beta CDR3 regions from them. With the HTBI primer set, the TCR CDR3 went through a first round of RT-PCR. TCRdb fed the multiplex PCR reads into MiXCR, producing one record per CDR3 protein. The table has about 400,000 distinct CDR3 sequences, around 15% seen once; the top ten hold 28%. Overall study results and limits: Blood also held most thyroid clonotypes expanded beyond 0.001.

This CDR3 has 15 residues. Unmatched junction bases numbered 3, after V lost 2 bases and J lost 3 bases. Per the germline V gene, CDR1 is MDHEN and CDR2 is SYDVKM. This clonotype was detected ten times or more. Its antigen is not known. Diagnoses were made from clinical symptoms, serum measures (thyroxine and TRAb), thyroid ultrasound and orbital computed tomography. Sequences were obtained from blood. The receptor comes from a man in his forties or fifties with Graves' ophthalmopathy. This chain joins TRBV28 and TRBJ1-2; 10 bases are shared with TRBD1. The CDR3: CASSLGDRGDYGYTF. CDR3 sequence (DNA): TGTGCCAGCAGTTTAGGGGACAGGGGCGACTATGGCTACACCTTC.